This T cell receptor beta chain came from a study of shared clonotypes between healthy human individuals. Germline CDR1 MNHEY, CDR2 SMNVEV (reference sequence). This CDR3 contains 13 residues. The V and J ends lost 0 bases and 4 bases respectively, with 6 bases between them. Notes on this clone: Its antigen is undetermined. Other DNA sequences in this specimen translate into the identical CDR3.

Findings and limits, study-wide: Incompleteness in sorted-subset sequencing, despite large depth, was shown by rarefaction.

Execution of the assay was at deep level. Profiling relied on immunoSEQ multiplex PCR, and the TCRdb table lists in-frame clones only, not all of them. The sample has 2 million to 2.5 million clones, nearly 97% seen once. The TCR sequence derives from a man between 18 and 29 years old in good health. The sample was naive CD4+ T cells sorted from blood. Subset here: CD45RA+ positively selected. This chain joins TRBV27 and TRBJ1-2, with D uncertain. CDR3 DNA sequence: TGTGCCAGCAGTTTATCAGGGCCCTATGGCTACACCTTC. This encodes CASSLSGPYGYTF.